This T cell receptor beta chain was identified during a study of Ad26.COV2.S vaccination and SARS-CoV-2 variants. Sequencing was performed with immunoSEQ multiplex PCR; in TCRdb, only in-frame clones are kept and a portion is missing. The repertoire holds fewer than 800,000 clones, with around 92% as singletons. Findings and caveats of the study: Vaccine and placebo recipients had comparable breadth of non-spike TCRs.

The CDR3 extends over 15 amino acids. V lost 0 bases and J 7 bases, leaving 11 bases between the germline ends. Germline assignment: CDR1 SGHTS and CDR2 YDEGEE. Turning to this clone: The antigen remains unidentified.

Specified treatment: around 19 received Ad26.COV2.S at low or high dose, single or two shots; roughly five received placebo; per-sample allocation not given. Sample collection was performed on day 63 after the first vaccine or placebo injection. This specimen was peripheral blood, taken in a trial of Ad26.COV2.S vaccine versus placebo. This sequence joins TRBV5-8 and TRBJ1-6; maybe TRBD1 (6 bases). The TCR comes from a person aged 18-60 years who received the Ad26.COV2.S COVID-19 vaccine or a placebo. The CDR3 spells CASSLGGGANSPLHF. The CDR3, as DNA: TGTGCCAGCAGCTTGGGCGGGGGGGCAAATTCACCCCTCCACTTT.